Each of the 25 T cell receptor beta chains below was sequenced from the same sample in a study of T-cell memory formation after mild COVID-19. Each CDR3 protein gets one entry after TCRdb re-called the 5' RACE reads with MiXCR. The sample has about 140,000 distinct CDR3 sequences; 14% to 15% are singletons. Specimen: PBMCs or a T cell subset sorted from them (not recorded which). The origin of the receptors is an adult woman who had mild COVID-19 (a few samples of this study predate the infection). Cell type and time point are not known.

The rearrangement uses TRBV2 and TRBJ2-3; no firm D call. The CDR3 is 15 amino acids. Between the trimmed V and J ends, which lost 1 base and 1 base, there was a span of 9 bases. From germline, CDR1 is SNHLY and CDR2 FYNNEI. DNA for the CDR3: TGTGCCAGCAGTGAAGGGCCCCGTGGCACAGATACGCAGTATTTT. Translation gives CASSEGPRGTDTQYF.

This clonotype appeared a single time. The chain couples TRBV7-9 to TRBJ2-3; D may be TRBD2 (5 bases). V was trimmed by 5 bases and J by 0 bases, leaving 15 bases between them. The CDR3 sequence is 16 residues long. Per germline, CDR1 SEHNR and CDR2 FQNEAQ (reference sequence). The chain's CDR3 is CASSPSPGSSTDTQYF. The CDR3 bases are TGTGCCAGCAGCCCCTCGCCGGGGAGTAGCACAGATACGCAGTATTTT.

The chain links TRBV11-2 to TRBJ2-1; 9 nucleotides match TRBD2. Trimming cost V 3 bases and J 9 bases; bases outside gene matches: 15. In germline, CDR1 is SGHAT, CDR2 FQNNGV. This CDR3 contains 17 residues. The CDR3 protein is CASSFQMSGGGAIEQFF. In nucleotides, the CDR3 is TGTGCCAGCAGCTTCCAGATGTCCGGCGGGGGGGCTATTGAGCAGTTCTTC.

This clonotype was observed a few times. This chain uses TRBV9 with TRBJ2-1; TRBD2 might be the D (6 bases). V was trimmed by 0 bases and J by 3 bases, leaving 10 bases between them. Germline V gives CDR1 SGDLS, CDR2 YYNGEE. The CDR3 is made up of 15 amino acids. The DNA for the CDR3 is TGTGCCAGCAGCGTAGACGGCGGGATCTACAATGAGCAGTTCTTC. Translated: CASSVDGGIYNEQFF. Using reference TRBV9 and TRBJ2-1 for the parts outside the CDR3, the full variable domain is DSGVTQTPKHLITATGQRVTLRCSPRSGDLSVYWYQQSLDQGLQFLIQYYNGEERAKGNILERFSAQQFPDLHSELNLSSLELGDSALYFCASSVDGGIYNEQFFGPGTRLTVL.

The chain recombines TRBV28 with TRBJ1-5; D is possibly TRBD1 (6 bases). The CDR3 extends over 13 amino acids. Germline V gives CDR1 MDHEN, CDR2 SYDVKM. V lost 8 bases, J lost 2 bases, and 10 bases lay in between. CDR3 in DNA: TGTGCCAGCGAGGGGGGTGGCAATCAGCCCCAGCATTTT. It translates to CASEGGGNQPQHF. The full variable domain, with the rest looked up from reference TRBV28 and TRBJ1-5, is DVKVTQSSRYLVKRTGEKVFLECVQDMDHENMFWYRQDPGLGLRLIYFSYDVKMKEKGDIPEGYSVSREKKERFSLILESASTNQTSMYLCASEGGGNQPQHFGDGTRLSIL.

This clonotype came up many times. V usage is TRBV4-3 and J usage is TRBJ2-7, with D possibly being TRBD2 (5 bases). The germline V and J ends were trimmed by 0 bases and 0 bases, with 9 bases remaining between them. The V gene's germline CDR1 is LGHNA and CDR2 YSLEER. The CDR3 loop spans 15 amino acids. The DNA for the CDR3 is TGCGCCAGCAGCCAAGATCTAGGGAGCTCCTACGAGCAGTACTTC. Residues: CASSQDLGSSYEQYF.

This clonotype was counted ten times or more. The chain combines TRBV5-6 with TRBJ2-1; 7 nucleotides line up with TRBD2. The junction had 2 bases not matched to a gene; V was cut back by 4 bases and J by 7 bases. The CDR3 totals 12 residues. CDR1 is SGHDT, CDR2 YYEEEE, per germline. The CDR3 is CASSPGGNEQFF. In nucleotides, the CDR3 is TGTGCCAGCAGCCCGGGGGGAAATGAGCAGTTCTTC.

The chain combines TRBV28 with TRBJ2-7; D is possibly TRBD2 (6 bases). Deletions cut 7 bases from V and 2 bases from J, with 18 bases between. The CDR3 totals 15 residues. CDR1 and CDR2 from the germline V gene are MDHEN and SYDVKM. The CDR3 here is CASNTGQEGTYEQYF. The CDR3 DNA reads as TGTGCCAGCAACACCGGGCAGGAGGGAACCTACGAGCAGTACTTC.

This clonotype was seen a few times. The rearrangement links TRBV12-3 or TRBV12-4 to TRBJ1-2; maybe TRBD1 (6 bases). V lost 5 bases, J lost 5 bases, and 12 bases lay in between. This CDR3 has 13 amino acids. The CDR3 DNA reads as TGTGCCAGCAGTCCATGGACAGTTTATGGCTACACCTTC. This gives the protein CASSPWTVYGYTF.

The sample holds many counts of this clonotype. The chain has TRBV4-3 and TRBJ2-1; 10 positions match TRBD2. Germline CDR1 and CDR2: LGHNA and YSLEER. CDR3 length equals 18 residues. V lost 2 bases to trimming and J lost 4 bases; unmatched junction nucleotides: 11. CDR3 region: CASSQLIVSGRGYNEQFF. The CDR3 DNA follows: TGCGCCAGCAGCCAACTTATCGTCAGCGGGAGGGGATACAATGAGCAGTTCTTC.

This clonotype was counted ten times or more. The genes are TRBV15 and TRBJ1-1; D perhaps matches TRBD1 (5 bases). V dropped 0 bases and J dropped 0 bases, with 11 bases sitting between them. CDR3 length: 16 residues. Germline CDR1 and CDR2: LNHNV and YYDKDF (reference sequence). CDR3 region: CATSRDWSGLNTEAFF. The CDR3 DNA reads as TGTGCCACCAGCAGAGATTGGTCAGGGCTGAACACTGAAGCTTTCTTT.

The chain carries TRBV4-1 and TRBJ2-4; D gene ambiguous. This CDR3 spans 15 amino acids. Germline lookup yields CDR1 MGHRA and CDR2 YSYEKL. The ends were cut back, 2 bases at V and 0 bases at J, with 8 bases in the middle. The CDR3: CASSQTSIAKNIQYF. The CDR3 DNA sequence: TGCGCCAGCAGCCAAACTTCCATAGCCAAAAACATTCAGTACTTC.

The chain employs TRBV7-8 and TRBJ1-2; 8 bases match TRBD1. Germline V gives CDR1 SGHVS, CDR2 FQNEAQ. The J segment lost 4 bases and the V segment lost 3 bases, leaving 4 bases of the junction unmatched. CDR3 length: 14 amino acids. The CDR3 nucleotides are TGTGCCAGCAGCTTTGGGACAGGACCCTATGGCTACACCTTC. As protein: CASSFGTGPYGYTF.

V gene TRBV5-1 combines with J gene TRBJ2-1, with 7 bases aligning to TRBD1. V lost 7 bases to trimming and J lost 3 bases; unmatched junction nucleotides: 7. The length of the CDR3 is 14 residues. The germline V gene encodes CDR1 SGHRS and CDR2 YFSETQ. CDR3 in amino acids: CASRSGTDYNEQFF. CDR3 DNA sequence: TGCGCCAGCCGATCCGGGACAGACTACAATGAGCAGTTCTTC. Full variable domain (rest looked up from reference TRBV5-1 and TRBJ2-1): KAGVTQTPRYLIKTRGQQVTLSCSPISGHRSVSWYQQTPGQGLQFLFEYFSETQRNKGNFPGRFSGRQFSNSRSEMNVSTLELGDSALYLCASRSGTDYNEQFFGPGTRLTVL.

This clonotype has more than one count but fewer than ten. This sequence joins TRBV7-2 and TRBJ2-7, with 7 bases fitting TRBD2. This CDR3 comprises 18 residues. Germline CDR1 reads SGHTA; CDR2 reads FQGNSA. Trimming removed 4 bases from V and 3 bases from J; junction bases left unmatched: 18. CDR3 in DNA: TGTGCCAGCAGCTCCGGGGCTAGCGGCGACTCAACCCTCTACGAGCAGTACTTC. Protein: CASSSGASGDSTLYEQYF. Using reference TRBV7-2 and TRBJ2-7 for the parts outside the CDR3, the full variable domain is GAGVSQSPSNKVTEKGKDVELRCDPISGHTALYWYRQSLGQGLEFLIYFQGNSAPDKSGLPSDRFSAERTGGSVSTLTIQRTQQEDSAVYLCASSSGASGDSTLYEQYFGPGTRLTVT.

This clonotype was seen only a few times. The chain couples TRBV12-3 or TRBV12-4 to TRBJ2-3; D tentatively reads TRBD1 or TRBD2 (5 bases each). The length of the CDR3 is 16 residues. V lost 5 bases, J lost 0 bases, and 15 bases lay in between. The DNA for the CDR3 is TGTGCCAGCAGTGAGCCAACGGGGCCTAGCACAGATACGCAGTATTTT. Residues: CASSEPTGPSTDTQYF.

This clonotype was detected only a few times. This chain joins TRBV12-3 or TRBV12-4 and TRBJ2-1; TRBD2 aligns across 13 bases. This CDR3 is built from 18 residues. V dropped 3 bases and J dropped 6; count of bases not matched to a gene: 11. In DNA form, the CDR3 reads TGTGCCAGCAGTTTCGGAGGACTAGCGGGAGCGGATGGCAATGAGCAGTTCTTC. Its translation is CASSFGGLAGADGNEQFF.

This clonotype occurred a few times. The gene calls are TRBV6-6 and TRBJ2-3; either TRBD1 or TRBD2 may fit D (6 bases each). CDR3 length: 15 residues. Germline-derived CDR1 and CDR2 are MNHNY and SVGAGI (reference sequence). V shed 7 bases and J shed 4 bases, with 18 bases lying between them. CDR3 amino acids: CASTPLGGPADTQYF. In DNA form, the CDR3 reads TGTGCCAGCACCCCACTCGGGGGCCCCGCAGATACGCAGTATTTT.

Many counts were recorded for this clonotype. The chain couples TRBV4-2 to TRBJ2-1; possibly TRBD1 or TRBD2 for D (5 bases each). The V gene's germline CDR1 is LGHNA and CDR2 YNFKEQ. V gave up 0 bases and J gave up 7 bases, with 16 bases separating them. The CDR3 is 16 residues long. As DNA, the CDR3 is TGTGCCAGCAGCCAAGATTTCGGGACCCCGGGGAATGAGCAGTTCTTC. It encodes CASSQDFGTPGNEQFF.

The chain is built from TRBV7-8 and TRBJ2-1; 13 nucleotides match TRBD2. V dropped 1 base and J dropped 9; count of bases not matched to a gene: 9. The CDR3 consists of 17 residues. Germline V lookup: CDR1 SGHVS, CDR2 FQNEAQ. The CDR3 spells CASSLDGRTSGRVEQFF. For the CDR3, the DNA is TGTGCCAGCAGCTTAGATGGCCGGACTAGCGGGAGAGTTGAGCAGTTCTTC.

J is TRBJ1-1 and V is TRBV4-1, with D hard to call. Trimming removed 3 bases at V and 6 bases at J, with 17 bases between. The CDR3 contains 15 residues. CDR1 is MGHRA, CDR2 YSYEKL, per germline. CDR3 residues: CASSQDPGSLAEAFF. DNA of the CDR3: TGCGCCAGCAGCCAGGATCCGGGGTCTTTGGCTGAAGCTTTCTTT.

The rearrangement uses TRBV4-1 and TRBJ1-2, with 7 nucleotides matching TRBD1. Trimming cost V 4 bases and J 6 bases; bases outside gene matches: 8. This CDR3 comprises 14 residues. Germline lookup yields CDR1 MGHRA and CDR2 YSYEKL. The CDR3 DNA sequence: TGCGCCAGCAGCCTTCGACAGGGCCCGGATGGCTACACCTTC. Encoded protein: CASSLRQGPDGYTF.

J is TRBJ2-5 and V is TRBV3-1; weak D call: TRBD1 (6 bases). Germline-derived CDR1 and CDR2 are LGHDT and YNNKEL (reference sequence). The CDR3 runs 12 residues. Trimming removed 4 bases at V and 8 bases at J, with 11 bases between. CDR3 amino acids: CASSLHRETQYF. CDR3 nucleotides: TGTGCCAGCAGCCTTCACAGGGAAACCCAGTACTTC.

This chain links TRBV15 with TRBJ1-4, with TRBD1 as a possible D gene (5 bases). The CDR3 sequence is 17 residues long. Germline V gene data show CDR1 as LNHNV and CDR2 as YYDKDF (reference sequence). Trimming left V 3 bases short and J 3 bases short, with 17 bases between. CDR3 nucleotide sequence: TGTGCCACCAGCAGGGGGGTAGCCGGCCCAGCTAATGAAAAACTGTTTTTT. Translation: CATSRGVAGPANEKLFF.

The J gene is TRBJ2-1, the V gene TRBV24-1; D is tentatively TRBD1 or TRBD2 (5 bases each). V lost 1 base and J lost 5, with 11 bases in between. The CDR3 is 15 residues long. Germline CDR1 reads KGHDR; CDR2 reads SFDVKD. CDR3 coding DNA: TGTGCCACCAGTGATTTCCGGGGACCGAACAATGAGCAGTTCTTC. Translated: CATSDFRGPNNEQFF.